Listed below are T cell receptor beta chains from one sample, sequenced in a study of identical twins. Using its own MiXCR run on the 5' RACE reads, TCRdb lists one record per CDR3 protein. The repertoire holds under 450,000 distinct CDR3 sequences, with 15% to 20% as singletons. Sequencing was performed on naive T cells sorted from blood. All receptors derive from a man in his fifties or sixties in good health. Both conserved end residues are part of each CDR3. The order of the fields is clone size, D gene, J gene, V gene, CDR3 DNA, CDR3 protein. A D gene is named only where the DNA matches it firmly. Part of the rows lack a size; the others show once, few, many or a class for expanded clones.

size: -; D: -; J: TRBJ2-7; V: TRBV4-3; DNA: TGCGCCAGCAGCCTCGAATTCGCCAGGGACCGTCACGAGCAGTACTTC; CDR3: CASSLEFARDRHEQYF
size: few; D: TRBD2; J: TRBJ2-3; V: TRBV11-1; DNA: TGTGCCAGCAGCCTCCCCGGACTAGCGGGGGGCCGTAAACAGTTAGATACGCAGTATTTT; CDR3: CASSLPGLAGGRKQLDTQYF
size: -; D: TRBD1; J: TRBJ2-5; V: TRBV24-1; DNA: TGTGCCACCAGTGATCGCCAGGGGGTTGGGACCCAGTACTTC; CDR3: CATSDRQGVGTQYF
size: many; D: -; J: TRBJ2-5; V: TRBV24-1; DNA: TGTGCCACCAGTGTCGCCAGGGGGGGCCAAGAGACCCAGTACTTC; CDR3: CATSVARGGQETQYF
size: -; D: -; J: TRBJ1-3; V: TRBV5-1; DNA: TGCGCCGCGGCGGTCCGAATCTCTGGAAACACCATATATTTT; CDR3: CAAAVRISGNTIYF
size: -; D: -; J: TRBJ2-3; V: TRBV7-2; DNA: TGTGCCAGCACTTGGCCCGGGACTAGCACAGATACGCAGTATTTT; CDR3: CASTWPGTSTDTQYF
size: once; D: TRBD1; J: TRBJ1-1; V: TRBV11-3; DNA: TGTGCCAGCAGCTTAACCGGGACAGGGGCTACTGAAGCTTTCTTT; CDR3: CASSLTGTGATEAFF
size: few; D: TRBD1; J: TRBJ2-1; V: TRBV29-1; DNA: TGCAGCGTTGTGGCAGGGGGCAGGTTCTTC; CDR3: CSVVAGGRFF
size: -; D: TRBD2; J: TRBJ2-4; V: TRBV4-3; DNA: TGCGCCAGCAGCCAAGATTTGGCGGGGGGCCTAGCCAAAAACATTCAGTACTTC; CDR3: CASSQDLAGGLAKNIQYF
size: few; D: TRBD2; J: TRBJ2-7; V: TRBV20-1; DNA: TGCAGTGCTAGAGATTGGAGCGGGGGTTTCGGTTACGAGCAGTACTTC; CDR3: CSARDWSGGFGYEQYF
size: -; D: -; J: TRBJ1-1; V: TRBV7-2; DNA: TGTGCCAGCAGCTTAGTGGCAGGGCGCCTGAACACTGAAGCTTTCTTT; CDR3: CASSLVAGRLNTEAFF
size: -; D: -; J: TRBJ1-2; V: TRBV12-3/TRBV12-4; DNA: TGTGCCAGCAGTTTCGGCGCAGGGTTGGACGGCTACACCTTC; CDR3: CASSFGAGLDGYTF
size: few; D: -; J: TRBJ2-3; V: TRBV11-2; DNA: TGTGCCAGCAGCTCTCCTTTTCGGAGGGTAGATACGCAGTATTTT; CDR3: CASSSPFRRVDTQYF
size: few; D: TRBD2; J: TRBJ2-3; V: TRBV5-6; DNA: TGTGCCAGCAGCGTCCTACTAGCGGGGAGCACAGATACGCAGTATTTT; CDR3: CASSVLLAGSTDTQYF
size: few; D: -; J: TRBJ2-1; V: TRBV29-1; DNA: TGCAGCGTTGTGGCCTATGAGCAGTTCTTC; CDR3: CSVVAYEQFF
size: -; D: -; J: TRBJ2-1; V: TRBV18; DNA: TGTGCCAGCTCACCACGTCCGGCGTTGGATGAGCAGTTCTTC; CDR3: CASSPRPALDEQFF
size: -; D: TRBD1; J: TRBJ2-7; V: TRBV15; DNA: TGTGCCACCAGCAGAGCTTCCGGGACAGGGAACGAGCAGTACTTC; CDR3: CATSRASGTGNEQYF
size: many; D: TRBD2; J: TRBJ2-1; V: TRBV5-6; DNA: TGTGCCAGCAGCCTCGGGAGGTATAGTGAGCAGTTCTTC; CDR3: CASSLGRYSEQFF
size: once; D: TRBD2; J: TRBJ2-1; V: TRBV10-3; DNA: TGTGCCATCAGTGCTAGCGGGGGACCCTACAATGAGCAGTTCTTC; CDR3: CAISASGGPYNEQFF
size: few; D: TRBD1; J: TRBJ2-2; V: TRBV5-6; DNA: TGTGCCAGCAGCTACAGGGGGCTCACCGGGGAGCTGTTTTTT; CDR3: CASSYRGLTGELFF
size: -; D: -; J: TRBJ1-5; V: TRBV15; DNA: TGTGCCACTACCCAGGCATATAGCAATCAGCCCCAGCATTTT; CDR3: CATTQAYSNQPQHF
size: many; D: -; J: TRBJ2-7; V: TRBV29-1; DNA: TGCAGCGTTGAAGATACTAGAACCTACGAGCAGTACTTC; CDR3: CSVEDTRTYEQYF
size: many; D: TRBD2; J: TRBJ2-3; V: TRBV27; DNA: TGTGCCAGCAGTTCATCCCGACTAGCCTTCACAGATACGCAGTATTTT; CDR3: CASSSSRLAFTDTQYF
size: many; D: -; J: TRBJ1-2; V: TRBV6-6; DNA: TGTGCCAGCAGCAAACAGGGAGCTGATGGCTACACCTTC; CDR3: CASSKQGADGYTF
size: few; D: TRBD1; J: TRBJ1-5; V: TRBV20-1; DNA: TGCAGTGCTGAGGACAGGGTCCTCAATCAGCCCCAGCATTTT; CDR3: CSAEDRVLNQPQHF
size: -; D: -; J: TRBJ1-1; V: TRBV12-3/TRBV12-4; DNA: TGTGCCAGCAGTCCCCCGGGACAAACGATTAAGGGAGCTTTCTTT; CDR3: CASSPPGQTIKGAFF
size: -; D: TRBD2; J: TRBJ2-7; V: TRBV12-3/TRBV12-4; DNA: TGTGCCAGCGTGTGGGGGGGTCATGGGGACGAGCAGTACTTC; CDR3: CASVWGGHGDEQYF
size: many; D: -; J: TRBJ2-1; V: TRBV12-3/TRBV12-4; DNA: TGTGCCAGCACCGCAACCCCGGGAAGTGAGCAGTTCTTC; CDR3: CASTATPGSEQFF
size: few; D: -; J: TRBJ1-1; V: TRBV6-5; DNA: TGTGCCAGCAGTTCGATCGAGGGAGGTGGTGGTGAAGCTTTCTTT; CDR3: CASSSIEGGGGEAFF
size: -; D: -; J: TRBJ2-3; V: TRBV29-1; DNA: TGCAGCGTCGAGACAGGGAGGGGCACAGATACGCAGTATTTT; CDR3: CSVETGRGTDTQYF
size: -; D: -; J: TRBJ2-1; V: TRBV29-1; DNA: TGCAGCGTTAAGGCGCGAGGTACCTACAATGAGCAGTTCTTC; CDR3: CSVKARGTYNEQFF
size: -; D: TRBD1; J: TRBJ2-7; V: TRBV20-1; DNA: TGCAGTGCTAAGTCCGGACAGGGGAGCAACGAGCAGTACTTC; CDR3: CSAKSGQGSNEQYF
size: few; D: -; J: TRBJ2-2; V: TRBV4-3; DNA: TGCGCCAGCAGCCAAGATTGGGAGAGGCGCGGGGAGCTGTTTTTT; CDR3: CASSQDWERRGELFF
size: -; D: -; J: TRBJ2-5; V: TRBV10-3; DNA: TGTGCCATCAGTGAGTGGCAGCAGGAGACCCAGTACTTC; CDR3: CAISEWQQETQYF
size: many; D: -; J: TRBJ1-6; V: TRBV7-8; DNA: TGTGCCAGCGGGTCGGGACCAGCGGGTTCACCCCTCCACTTT; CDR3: CASGSGPAGSPLHF
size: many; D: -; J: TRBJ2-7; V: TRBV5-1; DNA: TGCGCCAGCAGCATAGCTAGCGACTACGAGCAGTACTTC; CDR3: CASSIASDYEQYF
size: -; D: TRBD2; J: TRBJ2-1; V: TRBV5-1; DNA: TGCGCCAGCAGCTTGACTAGCGGGAGTATTGTAGGGGATGAGCAGTTCTTC; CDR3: CASSLTSGSIVGDEQFF
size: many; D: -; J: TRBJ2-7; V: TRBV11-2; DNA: TGTGCCAGCAGCGACGCCGGGACGGTCTGGGAGCAGTACTTC; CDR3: CASSDAGTVWEQYF
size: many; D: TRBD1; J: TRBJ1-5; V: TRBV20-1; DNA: TGCAGTGCTAGAGAGGCAGGGGGCGTTCATCAGCCCCAGCATTTT; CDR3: CSAREAGGVHQPQHF
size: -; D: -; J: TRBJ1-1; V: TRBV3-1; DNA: TGTGCCAGCAGCCAAGGGTGGGAAGGGTTATCTGAAGCTTTCTTT; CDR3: CASSQGWEGLSEAFF
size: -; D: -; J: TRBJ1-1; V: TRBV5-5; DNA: TGTGCCAGCAGCTTGCGTGGGGATGAAGCTTTCTTT; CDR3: CASSLRGDEAFF
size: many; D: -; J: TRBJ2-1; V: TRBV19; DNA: TGTGCCAGTAGTCCCCGTTGGGACCTCCCAGAGCAGTTCTTC; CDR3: CASSPRWDLPEQFF